The T cell receptor beta chain described here comes from a study of cytomegalovirus exposure and HLA in healthy donors. Overall study: Around 79 million unique TCRs, all from HLA-typed donors, were included in an early release of the data.

The PCR made use of 60 Vbeta and 13 Jbeta primers. TCRdb's table, derived via immunoSEQ multiplex PCR, lists solely in-frame clones and lacks some. The repertoire includes approximately 210,000 clones, 70% to 80% of them detected once, and approximately 1.5% sits in the top ten. The V end was cut by 4 bases, the J end by 3 bases, with 15 bases between. Looked up from germline, CDR1 is SGDLS and CDR2 is YYNGEE. CDR3 length: 15 residues. The receptor's source is a girl under 18 in good health and CMV-seropositive. The rearrangement uses TRBV9 and TRBJ2-3; D might be TRBD1 (5 bases). Sequenced input: PBMCs. The CDR3 DNA is TGTGCCAGCAGCCACACTCCGGACAAAACAGATACGCAGTATTTT. It encodes CASSHTPDKTDTQYF.